Presented here are 23 T cell receptor beta chains from one specimen sequenced in a study of identical twins. TCRdb reanalysed the 5' RACE reads using MiXCR and keeps one entry per CDR3 protein. The sample has approximately 500,000 distinct CDR3 sequences; approximately 16% are singletons. This sample also belongs to another study, concerning yellow fever vaccine responses in identical twins.

The sample comprised CD4+ T cells sorted from blood. The receptors originated from a woman aged 18 to 35 in good health.

This clonotype was detected a few times. The chain uses TRBV5-1 and TRBJ2-1, with 11 bases fitting TRBD2. Losses at the gene ends were 4 bases for V and 0 bases for J; bases not matched to a gene: 12. The CDR3 contains 19 residues. Germline CDR1 SGHRS, CDR2 YFSETQ. The DNA of the CDR3 is TGCGCCAGCAGCGGAACCGGGACTAGCGGTGAAAACTCCTACAATGAGCAGTTCTTC. This codes for CASSGTGTSGENSYNEQFF.

This clonotype has just a few counts. The chain carries TRBV10-2 and TRBJ1-3, with D hard to call. Germline values: CDR1 WSHSY, CDR2 SAAADI. The V end lost 7 bases, the J end lost 2 bases, and 3 bases lay between the germline ends. The CDR3 extends over 11 amino acids. CDR3: CASNPGNTIYF. In DNA, the CDR3 is TGCGCCAGCAATCCTGGAAACACCATATATTTT.

This clonotype was recorded many times. V gene TRBV27 combines with J gene TRBJ2-7; either TRBD1 or TRBD2 may supply D (5 bases each). This CDR3 spans 15 amino acids. The germline V gene encodes CDR1 MNHEY and CDR2 SMNVEV (reference sequence). V lost 3 bases, J lost 1 base, and 13 bases lay in between. The CDR3 DNA is TGTGCCAGCAGTTTTTGGGGGAGTGGGTCCTACGAGCAGTACTTC. Amino acids: CASSFWGSGSYEQYF.

There are a few counts of this clonotype. This chain connects TRBV9 to TRBJ2-3; 7 bases fit TRBD2. V lost 5 bases and J lost 6; bases outside the gene matches: 12. The CDR3 runs to 15 residues. Germline V gene sequence: CDR1 SGDLS, CDR2 YYNGEE. The CDR3 DNA reads as TGTGCCAGCAGTACCCTCGGGACTACATCGGATACGCAGTATTTT. Translation gives CASSTLGTTSDTQYF.

This rearrangement joins TRBV20-1 to TRBJ2-6; D not certain. Germline V gives CDR1 DFQATT, CDR2 SNEGSKA (reference sequence). The ends were cut back, 3 bases at V and 0 bases at J, with 9 bases in the middle. The CDR3 covers 15 residues. CDR3: CSARAIPSGANVLTF. The DNA of the CDR3 is TGCAGTGCTAGGGCCATCCCCTCTGGGGCCAACGTCCTGACTTTC.

As DNA, the CDR3 is TGCGCCAGCAGCTTGGGCGTCACAGGTTCCGGGGCCAACGTCCTGACTTTC. It yields the protein CASSLGVTGSGANVLTF. The V gene is TRBV5-1, the J gene TRBJ2-6; tentative D call: TRBD1 (5 bases). Germline CDR1 reads SGHRS; CDR2 reads YFSETQ. This CDR3 comprises 17 residues. Trimming left V 0 bases short and J 4 bases short, with 14 bases between. The full variable domain, completed using reference TRBV5-1 and TRBJ2-6, is KAGVTQTPRYLIKTRGQQVTLSCSPISGHRSVSWYQQTPGQGLQFLFEYFSETQRNKGNFPGRFSGRQFSNSRSEMNVSTLELGDSALYLCASSLGVTGSGANVLTFGAGSRLTVL.

In its sample, this clonotype was seen a few times. The chain has TRBV3-1 and TRBJ1-5; D unresolved. Germline V gives CDR1 LGHDT, CDR2 YNNKEL (reference sequence). V lost 3 bases, J lost 3 bases, and 12 bases lay in between. There are 15 residues in the CDR3. The CDR3 bases are TGTGCCAGCAGCCATTCATCAATGAACAATCAGCCCCAGCATTTT. Its translation is CASSHSSMNNQPQHF.

The chain has TRBV24-1 and TRBJ2-7, with D possibly being TRBD1 (5 bases). V dropped 1 base and J dropped 6 bases, with 9 bases sitting between them. CDR1 and CDR2 from the germline V gene are KGHDR and SFDVKD. The CDR3 sequence is 13 residues long. CDR3 loop: CATSDFKGSEQYF. CDR3 in DNA: TGTGCCACCAGTGATTTCAAGGGGTCCGAGCAGTACTTC.

A few counts support this clonotype. The genes are TRBV3-1 and TRBJ2-1; 7 bases fit TRBD2. The V segment lost 1 base and the J segment 5 bases; nucleotides outside the gene matches: 8. Germline V gene data show CDR1 as LGHDT and CDR2 as YNNKEL (reference sequence). This CDR3 spans 16 amino acids. Here the CDR3 DNA reads TGTGCCAGCAGCCAAGCAGCGACTAGCCCTAACAATGAGCAGTTCTTC. It translates to CASSQAATSPNNEQFF.

Of note for this clonotype: No conserved phenylalanine or tryptophan ends this CDR3, so it is likely a read error. The J gene is TRBJ2-1, the V gene TRBV12-5; TRBD1 is a possible D gene (5 bases). CDR3 length equals 12 residues. V dropped 3 bases and J dropped 7 bases, with 7 bases sitting between them. CDR1 and CDR2 (germline): LGHNT, FRNRAP. CDR3 nucleotide sequence: TGTGCTAGTGGTTTAGGGGTGAATGAGCAGTTCTAC. Protein product: CASGLGVNEQFY.

The CDR3 loop is CASSPEITGEKLFF. DNA of the CDR3: TGCGCCAGCAGCCCGGAGATAACAGGTGAAAAACTGTTTTTT. J is TRBJ1-4 and V is TRBV5-1, with a tentative D call TRBD1 (5 bases). This CDR3 region has 14 residues. V gave up 4 bases and J gave up 7 bases, with 14 bases separating them. From germline, CDR1 is SGHRS and CDR2 YFSETQ.

V usage is TRBV7-2 and J usage is TRBJ1-5; D possibly corresponds to TRBD1 (5 bases). The germline V gene encodes CDR1 SGHTA and CDR2 FQGNSA. Trimming cost V 4 bases and J 0 bases, with 10 bases left between them. The CDR3 extends over 15 amino acids. The DNA for the CDR3 is TGTGCCAGCAGCTCAACAGGATATAGCAATCAGCCCCAGCATTTT. Protein product: CASSSTGYSNQPQHF.

This sequence joins TRBV20-1 and TRBJ2-2; D remains ambiguous. Between the trimmed V and J ends, which lost 0 bases and 1 base, there was a span of 9 bases. CDR3 length: 15 residues. Germline CDR1 and CDR2: DFQATT and SNEGSKA (reference sequence). The DNA for the CDR3 is TGCAGTGCTAGAGATTATAAGCGGAACACCGGGGAGCTGTTTTTT. Its translation: CSARDYKRNTGELFF.

The sample holds a few counts of this clonotype. The chain combines TRBV28 with TRBJ2-7; 9 nucleotides agree with TRBD2. The CDR3 has 14 residues. The germline V gene has CDR1 MDHEN and CDR2 SYDVKM. V gave up 1 base and J gave up 7 bases; unmatched junction bases: 5. The CDR3 loop reads CASSLSAGGGEQYF. CDR3 DNA: TGTGCCAGCAGTTTATCTGCGGGAGGGGGGGAGCAGTACTTC.

This clonotype was seen more than once but under ten times. The V call is TRBV4-1, the J call TRBJ2-6; D unresolved. Germline V CDR1 and CDR2: MGHRA, YSYEKL. Trimming stripped 4 bases from V and 3 bases from J, with 10 bases between. CDR3 length: 15 amino acids. CDR3 DNA sequence: TGCGCCAGCAGCCCCGGTTGGGATGGGGCCAACGTCCTGACTTTC. This sequence encodes CASSPGWDGANVLTF.

The gene calls are TRBV20-1 and TRBJ2-3; D ambiguous. The CDR3 sequence is 10 residues long. CDR1 and CDR2 from the germline V gene are DFQATT and SNEGSKA (reference sequence). Trimming stripped 4 bases from V and 4 bases from J, with 3 bases between. The CDR3 sequence: CSAKSDTQYF. The CDR3 region has the DNA TGCAGTGCTAAATCAGATACGCAGTATTTT.

The rearrangement uses TRBV4-2 and TRBJ2-3; D is unclear. V lost 4 bases and J lost 2, with 13 bases in between. Germline V gene lookup returns CDR1 LGHNA and CDR2 YNFKEQ. The CDR3 is made up of 15 amino acids. The CDR3: CASSPVGRVTDTQYF. The CDR3 region has the DNA TGTGCCAGCAGCCCGGTGGGTAGGGTCACAGATACGCAGTATTTT.

This rearrangement joins TRBV4-1 to TRBJ2-5; 11 bases are a match to TRBD2. The V and J ends lost 5 bases and 3 bases, in that order; junction bases with no gene match: 11. This CDR3 spans 17 amino acids. The germline V gene encodes CDR1 MGHRA and CDR2 YSYEKL. In DNA, the CDR3 is TGCGCCAGCAGCAACCGCCTACTAGCGGGAGTAGAAGAGACCCAGTACTTC. Encoded protein: CASSNRLLAGVEETQYF.

This clonotype occurred a few times. V is TRBV5-5 and J is TRBJ2-1, with D uncertain. With 0 bases removed from V and 4 bases from J, the gap between germline ends came to 11 bases. Germline CDR1 reads SGHKS; CDR2 reads YYEKEE (reference sequence). The CDR3 is 15 amino acids. The CDR3 loop reads CASSLDSWGYNEQFF. In nucleotides, the CDR3 is TGTGCCAGCAGCTTGGACTCGTGGGGATACAATGAGCAGTTCTTC.

This clonotype was counted a single time. The junction departs from the called germline gene at one end, perhaps through a read error. The J gene is TRBJ2-2, the V gene TRBV14; D may be TRBD1 or TRBD2 (5 bases each). Germline CDR1 is SGHDN and CDR2 is FVKESK. This CDR3 comprises 16 residues. For the CDR3, the DNA is TGTGCCAGCAGCCAAGTACAGGACATGAACACCGGGGAGCTGCTTTTT. Its translation is CASSQVQDMNTGELLF.

This clonotype was counted between two and nine times. The chain uses TRBV6-1 and TRBJ1-6; 7 bases agree with TRBD1. Germline-derived CDR1 and CDR2 are MNHNS and SASEGT. The V and J ends lost 10 bases and 7 bases, in that order; junction bases with no gene match: 7. CDR3 length: 13 residues. The chain's CDR3 is CATSPGQNSPLHF. The CDR3 nucleotides are TGTGCCACCTCCCCGGGACAGAATTCACCCCTCCACTTT.

This clonotype appeared a few times. V is TRBV4-2 and J is TRBJ2-4, with D possibly TRBD2 on 6 matching bases. V lost 3 bases and J 0 bases, leaving 30 bases between the germline ends. The CDR3 contains 22 residues. The germline CDR1 and CDR2 sequences are LGHNA and YNFKEQ. The CDR3 here is CASSHRVGGPLPHRLAKNIQYF. The CDR3 region has the DNA TGTGCCAGCAGCCACCGTGTGGGAGGCCCTCTCCCCCATAGACTAGCCAAAAACATTCAGTACTTC.

This clonotype was picked up a small number of times. The rearrangement joins TRBV5-1 to TRBJ2-1, with D possibly matching TRBD1 (5 bases). Germline V CDR1 and CDR2: SGHRS, YFSETQ. The CDR3 spans 15 residues. V lost 0 bases and J 7 bases, leaving 14 bases between the germline ends. For the CDR3, the DNA is TGCGCCAGCAGCTTGGTGGGGCAGGATATAAATGAGCAGTTCTTC. It translates to CASSLVGQDINEQFF.